One sample yielded the 25 T cell receptor beta chains listed below, sequenced in a study of T cell changes during pregnancy in multiple sclerosis. Produced via immunoSEQ multiplex PCR; TCRdb's table is partial and in-frame only. The repertoire holds about 63,000 clones, with around 93% as singletons. The starting material was CD8+ T cells from peripheral blood mononuclear cells, obtained in the second trimester of pregnancy. The receptors come from a female donor with multiple sclerosis, enrolled in a pregnancy study.

In this sample, this clone turned up once. The rearrangement joins TRBV19 to TRBJ2-1; 7 positions agree with TRBD1. The CDR3 contains 13 residues. Unmatched junction bases numbered 2, after V lost 5 bases and J lost 4 bases. The germline gives CDR1 LNHDA, CDR2 SQIVND (reference sequence). The CDR3 coding sequence is TGTGCCAGTAGTCAGACAGGGTACAATGAGCAGTTCTTC. It is translated as CASSQTGYNEQFF.

There are a few counts of this clone. This rearrangement joins TRBV6-1 to TRBJ2-3, with 7 bases lining up with TRBD1. CDR1 MNHNS and CDR2 SASEGT come from the germline V gene. The trim removed 1 base at V and 3 bases at J, leaving 7 bases unmatched. The CDR3 has 16 amino acids. This CDR3 is CASSEEVTGRTDTQYF. CDR3 nucleotides: TGTGCCAGCAGTGAAGAGGTGACAGGGCGGACAGATACGCAGTATTTT.

This clone has just one count. The chain recombines TRBV19 with TRBJ1-2; D is unresolved. V lost 5 bases and J 4 bases, leaving 17 bases between the germline ends. CDR3 length: 15 residues. Looked up from germline, CDR1 is LNHDA and CDR2 is SQIVND (reference sequence). This CDR3 reads CASSEGRGRGYGYTF. In nucleotides, the CDR3 is TGTGCCAGTAGTGAAGGGCGGGGTCGTGGCTATGGCTACACCTTC.

The chain employs TRBV7-8 and TRBJ1-4; 7 bases agree with TRBD1. Looked up from germline, CDR1 is SGHVS and CDR2 is FQNEAQ. V shed 4 bases and J 8 bases; nucleotides not matched to a gene: 10. The CDR3 covers 15 residues. The DNA for the CDR3 is TGTGCCAGCAGCTCATCGACAGGGCCGGGAGAAAAACTGTTTTTT. Its translation is CASSSSTGPGEKLFF.

The rearrangement joins TRBV2 to TRBJ2-2, with 8 bases lining up with TRBD2. With 1 base clipped from V and 1 base from J, the junction kept 5 bases outside the gene matches. This CDR3 spans 17 amino acids. CDR1 is SNHLY, CDR2 FYNNEI, per germline. The CDR3 DNA reads TGTGCCAGCAGTGAAGAAGTAGCGGGGTTGAACACCGGGGAGCTGTTTTTT. Translated, it gives CASSEEVAGLNTGELFF. Full variable domain (rest looked up from reference TRBV2 and TRBJ2-2): EPEVTQTPSHQVTQMGQEVILRCVPISNHLYFYWYRQILGQKVEFLVSFYNNEISEKSEIFDDQFSVERPDGSNFTLKIRSTKLEDSAMYFCASSEEVAGLNTGELFFGEGSRLTVL.

V and J are TRBV6-5 and TRBJ2-5; D unresolved. V lost 0 bases, J lost 2 bases, and 10 bases lay in between. The CDR3 runs to 15 residues. Germline V gene sequence: CDR1 MNHEY, CDR2 SVGAGI. CDR3 residues: CASSYSISFQETQYF. In nucleotides, the CDR3 is TGTGCCAGCAGTTACTCGATTAGTTTTCAAGAGACCCAGTACTTC.

The V gene is TRBV11-2, the J gene TRBJ1-1, with 7 bases aligning to TRBD1. This CDR3 has 15 residues. Germline V gene lookup returns CDR1 SGHAT and CDR2 FQNNGV. J gave up 4 bases and V 5 bases, and 10 bases lay outside the gene matches. The CDR3 nucleotides read TGTGCCAGCAGCCCAAGGGACAGCTGGGCCACTGAAGCTTTCTTT. Its protein is CASSPRDSWATEAFF. Variable domain in full (rest from reference TRBV11-2 and TRBJ1-1): EAGVAQSPRYKIIEKRQSVAFWCNPISGHATLYWYQQILGQGPKLLIQFQNNGVVDDSQLPKDRFSAERLKGVDSTLKIQPAKLEDSAVYLCASSPRDSWATEAFFGQGTRLTVV.

J is TRBJ2-1 and V is TRBV25-1; D ambiguous. V was shortened by 7 bases and J by 7 bases, with 11 bases between the two germline ends. Per the germline V gene, CDR1 is MGHDK and CDR2 is SYGVNS. This CDR3 spans 12 amino acids. CDR3 DNA: TGTGCCAGCACACTCGAACTGAATGAGCAGTTCTTC. It encodes CASTLELNEQFF. Supplemented by reference TRBV25-1 and TRBJ2-1, the full variable domain reads EADIYQTPRYLVIGTGKKITLECSQTMGHDKMYWYQQDPGMELHLIHYSYGVNSTEKGDLSSESTVSRIRTEHFPLTLESARPSHTSQYLCASTLELNEQFFGPGTRLTVL.

This clone was picked up one time. The rearrangement joins TRBV27 to TRBJ1-2; no definite D call. This CDR3 contains 12 residues. The V end was cut by 5 bases, the J end by 4 bases, with 8 bases between. Germline assignment: CDR1 MNHEY and CDR2 SMNVEV (reference sequence). CDR3 nucleotide sequence: TGTGCCAGCAGTCGACGGGGCTATGGCTACACCTTC. Translation: CASSRRGYGYTF.

V usage is TRBV27 and J usage is TRBJ1-1; no definite D call. This CDR3 contains 13 residues. Germline V gene sequence: CDR1 MNHEY, CDR2 SMNVEV (reference sequence). Trimming left V 2 bases short and J 3 bases short, with 7 bases between. The DNA for the CDR3 is TGTGCCAGCAGTTTAGGCATTTACACTGAAGCTTTCTTT. This translates into CASSLGIYTEAFF.

The J gene is TRBJ1-5, the V gene TRBV5-5; no definite D call. The V gene's germline CDR1 is SGHKS and CDR2 YYEKEE (reference sequence). The length of the CDR3 is 14 residues. V lost 4 bases to trimming and J lost 4 bases, with 12 bases between them. The CDR3 is CASSLVQANQPQHF. CDR3 DNA sequence: TGTGCCAGCAGCCTGGTTCAGGCGAATCAGCCCCAGCATTTT.

This clone occurred once. This chain links TRBV19 with TRBJ2-1, with 8 bases aligning to TRBD2. Germline CDR1 LNHDA, CDR2 SQIVND (reference sequence). This CDR3 has 13 amino acids. Trimming removed 6 bases from V and 4 bases from J; junction bases left unmatched: 2. CDR3: CASRPSGYNEQFF. For the CDR3, the DNA is TGTGCCAGTAGGCCTAGCGGGTACAATGAGCAGTTCTTC.

This chain uses TRBV29-1 with TRBJ2-7; 8 positions agree with TRBD1. V gave up 6 bases and J gave up 7 bases; unmatched junction bases: 8. This CDR3 is built from 12 residues. Germline lookup yields CDR1 SQVTM and CDR2 ANQGSEA. CDR3 residues: CSVTGESREQYF. As DNA, the CDR3 is TGCAGCGTGACAGGGGAATCGAGAGAGCAGTACTTC.

The chain has TRBV7-6 and TRBJ1-2; 9 positions match TRBD1. Germline CDR1 SGHVS, CDR2 FNYEAQ. Trimming removed 5 bases from V and 0 bases from J; junction bases left unmatched: 4. The CDR3 has 15 amino acids. CDR3 in amino acids: CASSLTGGPNYGYTF. The CDR3 nucleotides read TGTGCCAGCAGCCTTACAGGGGGCCCTAACTATGGCTACACCTTC.

The chain joins TRBV20-1 to TRBJ2-7; D gene unclear. V lost 3 bases, J lost 3 bases, and 6 bases lay in between. CDR1 is DFQATT, CDR2 SNEGSKA, per germline (reference sequence). CDR3 length: 11 amino acids. CDR3 sequence reads: CSARLNYEQYF. DNA for the CDR3: TGCAGTGCTAGGTTAAACTACGAGCAGTACTTC.

J is TRBJ1-2 and V is TRBV6-1, with 11 bases aligning to TRBD1. Germline values: CDR1 MNHNS, CDR2 SASEGT. The CDR3 is 18 residues long. V shed 0 bases, J shed 3 bases, and the junction held 9 bases outside the gene matches. The CDR3 sequence is CASSEARTGGAQDYGYTF. DNA for the CDR3: TGTGCCAGCAGTGAAGCCAGGACAGGGGGCGCGCAGGACTATGGCTACACCTTC.

J is TRBJ2-1 and V is TRBV11-2, with 10 bases fitting TRBD2. From germline, CDR1 is SGHAT and CDR2 FQNNGV. With 4 bases clipped from V and 6 bases from J, the junction kept 9 bases outside the gene matches. There are 16 residues in the CDR3. CDR3 bases: TGTGCCAGCAGCTCGACGCTAGCGGGAGAGGCCAATGAGCAGTTCTTC. It is translated as CASSSTLAGEANEQFF. Drawing the rest from reference TRBV11-2 and TRBJ2-1, the complete variable domain is EAGVAQSPRYKIIEKRQSVAFWCNPISGHATLYWYQQILGQGPKLLIQFQNNGVVDDSQLPKDRFSAERLKGVDSTLKIQPAKLEDSAVYLCASSSTLAGEANEQFFGPGTRLTVL.

The genes are TRBV4-1 and TRBJ2-2, with 10 nucleotides matching TRBD2. This CDR3 has 18 residues. After removal of 5 bases from V and 1 base from J, the junction contained 10 bases not matched to a gene. In germline, CDR1 is MGHRA, CDR2 YSYEKL. The CDR3 nucleotides are TGCGCCAGCAGCTCTCAATTAGGGACTAGCGAGAACACCGGGGAGCTGTTTTTT. Its protein is CASSSQLGTSENTGELFF.

This chain connects TRBV5-1 to TRBJ2-5, with D possibly matching TRBD2 (5 bases). The CDR3 is made up of 17 amino acids. The germline V gene encodes CDR1 SGHRS and CDR2 YFSETQ. The V gene lost 0 bases and the J gene lost 4 bases, with 19 bases spanning the gap. CDR3 protein: CASSLGRGSPDVETQYF. The CDR3 nucleotides are TGCGCCAGCAGCTTGGGTCGGGGTAGCCCAGACGTAGAGACCCAGTACTTC.

This clone came up a few times. This CDR3 reads CAWSQGNTEAFF. CDR3 bases: TGTGCCTGGAGTCAGGGTAACACTGAAGCTTTCTTT. The chain combines TRBV30 with TRBJ1-1; tentatively, D is TRBD1 (5 bases). The V end lost 2 bases, the J end lost 2 bases, and 6 bases lay between the germline ends. This CDR3 has 12 residues. Germline loops: CDR1 GTSNPN, CDR2 SVGIG (reference sequence).

CDR3 nucleotides: TGCGCCAGCAGCTTGGAAGGGACAGCTTACAATGAGCAGTTCTTC. Translating gives CASSLEGTAYNEQFF. J is TRBJ2-1 and V is TRBV5-1, with 7 positions matching TRBD1. Germline V CDR1 and CDR2: SGHRS, YFSETQ. With V trimmed by 0 bases and J by 4 bases, 4 bases remained unmatched. This CDR3 spans 15 amino acids.

CDR3 DNA sequence: TGTGCCAGCAGCCCGCCCTTCGGGCTAGCGGGGGAAGAGACCCAGTACTTC. Protein product: CASSPPFGLAGEETQYF. This chain uses TRBV7-9 with TRBJ2-5; 10 nucleotides agree with TRBD2. The junction had 12 bases not matched to a gene; V was cut back by 5 bases and J by 3 bases. Germline-derived CDR1 and CDR2 are SEHNR and FQNEAQ (reference sequence). The CDR3 spans 17 residues.

This clone was counted a single time. The chain employs TRBV27 and TRBJ2-3; TRBD1 aligns across 7 bases. CDR1 and CDR2 from the germline V gene are MNHEY and SMNVEV (reference sequence). The CDR3 contains 16 residues. V gave up 6 bases and J gave up 0 bases; unmatched junction bases: 9. CDR3 loop: CASRFTGTVSTDTQYF. For the CDR3, the DNA is TGTGCCAGCAGATTCACCGGGACAGTGAGCACAGATACGCAGTATTTT.

The gene calls are TRBV6-5 and TRBJ1-2; D gene uncertain. This CDR3 comprises 13 residues. The germline V gene has CDR1 MNHEY and CDR2 SVGAGI. Trimming pared 5 bases from V and 5 bases from J, leaving 12 bases between. CDR3 sequence: CASSEGVGYGYTF. CDR3 in DNA: TGTGCCAGCAGTGAGGGAGTGGGTTATGGCTACACCTTC.

The chain links TRBV27 to TRBJ2-1, with 9 positions matching TRBD2. CDR1 and CDR2 (germline): MNHEY, SMNVEV (reference sequence). The CDR3 covers 16 residues. The trim removed 5 bases at V and 4 bases at J, leaving 9 bases unmatched. CDR3 DNA sequence: TGTGCCAGCAGTCATGGCGGGAGGGCCATTTACAATGAGCAGTTCTTC. It encodes CASSHGGRAIYNEQFF.